These 23 T cell receptor beta chains were sequenced from one sample in a study of cytomegalovirus exposure and HLA in healthy donors. It was with 60 Vbeta and 13 Jbeta primers that the PCR ran. Using immunoSEQ multiplex PCR, the repertoire was profiled, and TCRdb retains in-frame clones only, with some absent. The table lists around 63,000 clones, under 85% of them singletons. The sample consisted of PBMCs. The receptors stem from a woman aged 25 to 45 in good health and CMV-seronegative.

This chain joins TRBV29-1 and TRBJ1-4; 11 positions match TRBD1. V lost 5 bases, J lost 8 bases, and 7 bases stayed unmatched. The CDR3 is made up of 14 amino acids. Germline CDR1 reads SQVTM; CDR2 reads ANQGSEA. The CDR3 coding sequence is TGCAGCGTTCGGGGCCGGACAGGGGGCGAAAAACTGTTTTTT. This encodes CSVRGRTGGEKLFF.

The chain uses TRBV7-3 and TRBJ2-3; 11 bases match TRBD2. V shed 4 bases and J 10 bases; nucleotides not matched to a gene: 10. The CDR3 loop spans 15 amino acids. Germline CDR1 reads SGHTA; CDR2 reads FQGTGA. This CDR3 reads CASSSTSGTTVAQYF. Written as DNA, the CDR3 is TGTGCCAGCAGCTCGACTAGCGGGACTACGGTAGCGCAGTATTTT.

This chain joins TRBV11-1 and TRBJ2-1; 7 bases align to TRBD2. CDR3 size: 16 residues. Looked up from germline, CDR1 is SGHAT and CDR2 is FQDESV (reference sequence). V shed 0 bases, J shed 7 bases, and the junction held 9 bases outside the gene matches. The CDR3 region has the DNA TGTGCCAGCAGCTTAGCGCTGAGGGAGGGCACGAATGAGCAGTTCTTC. It specifies CASSLALREGTNEQFF.

In DNA form, the CDR3 reads TGTGCCAGTAGTCCACAGGTGGCCGGCACTGAAGCTTTCTTT. This translates into CASSPQVAGTEAFF. The genes are TRBV19 and TRBJ1-1; D is possibly TRBD1 (5 bases). Germline V gene lookup returns CDR1 LNHDA and CDR2 SQIVND (reference sequence). This CDR3 is 14 amino acids long. Deletions cut 5 bases from V and 4 bases from J, with 14 bases between.

The V gene is TRBV29-1, the J gene TRBJ1-1, with a weak D call TRBD1 (5 bases). Trimming took off 1 base at V and 2 bases at J, with 11 bases between the two ends. This CDR3 region has 14 residues. The germline V gene encodes CDR1 SQVTM and CDR2 ANQGSEA. In nucleotides, the CDR3 is TGCAGCGTTGAAGCGGGGGACGGAAACACTGAAGCTTTCTTT. Translated: CSVEAGDGNTEAFF.

This clone was picked up a small number of times. The chain is built from TRBV2 and TRBJ1-1, with D tentatively TRBD1 (5 bases). The CDR3 loop spans 12 amino acids. Trimming stripped 7 bases from V and 10 bases from J, with 16 bases between. CDR1 is SNHLY, CDR2 FYNNEI, per germline. The CDR3 DNA reads TGTGCCAGCACCCCACAGGCTCAGGGAGCTTTCTTT. Translating it yields CASTPQAQGAFF.

V usage is TRBV5-1 and J usage is TRBJ1-2, with D possibly matching TRBD1 (5 bases). There are 14 residues in the CDR3. The V end lost 4 bases, the J end lost 7 bases, and 17 bases lay between the germline ends. Germline V gives CDR1 SGHRS, CDR2 YFSETQ. The CDR3 loop is CASSLPGGESGYTF. The CDR3 DNA is TGCGCCAGCAGCCTCCCCGGGGGGGAGTCTGGCTACACCTTC.

The V call is TRBV4-2, the J call TRBJ2-1; 12 bases are a match to TRBD1. The CDR3 is made up of 18 amino acids. V was pared by 0 bases and J by 6 bases, with 9 bases of the junction left unmatched. Germline V gene data show CDR1 as LGHNA and CDR2 as YNFKEQ. CDR3 nucleotides: TGTGCCAGCAGCCAAGATTTAAGGGGACAGGGGGCTCGCAATGAGCAGTTCTTC. Amino acid sequence: CASSQDLRGQGARNEQFF.

The CDR3 loop reads CASSDSSGGARGFF. CDR3 bases: TGTGCCAGCAGTGACTCAAGCGGGGGGGCTCGTGGGTTCTTC. J is TRBJ2-1 and V is TRBV2; 10 positions match TRBD2. CDR1 SNHLY and CDR2 FYNNEI come from the germline V gene. This CDR3 spans 14 amino acids. The junction had 11 bases not matched to a gene; V was cut back by 3 bases and J by 15 bases. The complete variable domain, with remaining parts taken from reference TRBV2 and TRBJ2-1, reads EPEVTQTPSHQVTQMGQEVILRCVPISNHLYFYWYRQILGQKVEFLVSFYNNEISEKSEIFDDQFSVERPDGSNFTLKIRSTKLEDSAMYFCASSDSSGGARGFFGPGTRLTVL.

The rearrangement uses TRBV5-1 and TRBJ1-5, with a tentative D call TRBD1 (5 bases). Trimming shortened V by 1 base and J by 3 bases, and 8 bases separated the two germline ends. CDR1 SGHRS and CDR2 YFSETQ come from the germline V gene. The CDR3 spans 14 residues. CDR3 nucleotides: TGCGCCAGCAGCTTGACAGGCCCCAATCAGCCCCAGCATTTT. This codes for CASSLTGPNQPQHF.

This chain joins TRBV19 and TRBJ2-7, with TRBD2 as a possible D gene (6 bases). Trimming left V 5 bases short and J 3 bases short, with 11 bases between. CDR1 is LNHDA, CDR2 SQIVND, per germline (reference sequence). This CDR3 has 13 amino acids. Here the CDR3 reads CASSEREHYEQYF. As DNA, the CDR3 is TGTGCCAGTAGTGAACGGGAGCACTACGAGCAGTACTTC.

The rearrangement uses TRBV30 and TRBJ1-2; TRBD1 might be the D (6 bases). Germline V CDR1 and CDR2: GTSNPN, SVGIG (reference sequence). V was shortened by 4 bases and J by 1 base, with 7 bases between the two germline ends. The CDR3 has 12 residues. CDR3 nucleotides: TGTGCCTGGATCAGGGGTAACTATGGCTACACCTTC. Encoded protein: CAWIRGNYGYTF.

This clone was seen a single time. This chain connects TRBV18 to TRBJ1-1; TRBD1 is a possible D gene (5 bases). V was clipped by 2 bases and J by 3 bases, with 16 bases between them. The CDR3 extends over 16 amino acids. The V gene's germline CDR1 is KGHSH and CDR2 LQKENI. CDR3 sequence: CASSPIGGSVYTEAFF. Written as DNA, the CDR3 is TGTGCCAGCTCACCAATCGGGGGATCAGTGTACACTGAAGCTTTCTTT.

The chain couples TRBV18 to TRBJ1-2, with 7 bases fitting TRBD1. Germline V gene data show CDR1 as KGHSH and CDR2 as LQKENI. Trimming removed 2 bases from V and 4 bases from J; junction bases left unmatched: 7. CDR3 length: 15 residues. CDR3: CASSPSGGGGYGYTF. The CDR3 bases are TGTGCCAGCTCACCAAGCGGAGGGGGCGGCTATGGCTACACCTTC.

This chain joins TRBV28 and TRBJ1-2; D might be TRBD1 (6 bases). The CDR3 length is 14 residues. The V end was cut by 3 bases, the J end by 8 bases, with 16 bases between. Germline V gives CDR1 MDHEN, CDR2 SYDVKM. Written as DNA, the CDR3 is TGTGCCAGCAGTTTGACAACCCAGGGGCTAGGCTACACCTTC. Its translation: CASSLTTQGLGYTF.

V gene TRBV6-5 combines with J gene TRBJ1-6; 7 bases fit TRBD1. The CDR3 is made up of 13 amino acids. Germline trimming cut 6 bases from V and 11 bases from J; bases unmatched to any gene: 7. Germline CDR1 MNHEY, CDR2 SVGAGI. CDR3 loop: CASSPEGATPLHF. CDR3 nucleotide sequence: TGTGCCAGCAGCCCGGAGGGGGCTACACCCCTCCACTTT.

The chain uses TRBV6-5 and TRBJ2-1; D may be TRBD2 (6 bases). CDR1 and CDR2 (germline): MNHEY, SVGAGI. Trimming took 5 bases from V and 5 from J, leaving 10 bases between them. This CDR3 has 13 residues. The CDR3: CASSPWGDNEQFF. The CDR3 DNA sequence: TGTGCCAGCAGTCCGTGGGGGGACAATGAGCAGTTCTTC.

This clone showed up just a few times. This chain connects TRBV5-8 to TRBJ1-4, with D possibly matching TRBD1 (6 bases). With 4 bases removed from V and 2 bases from J, the gap between germline ends came to 15 bases. Looked up from germline, CDR1 is SGHTS and CDR2 is YDEGEE. CDR3 length: 16 residues. This CDR3 is CASSLTRQATNEKLFF. CDR3 sequence (DNA): TGTGCCAGCAGCCTGACACGACAGGCCACTAATGAAAAACTGTTTTTT.

This chain links TRBV5-6 with TRBJ1-3; a weak D match, TRBD1 (6 bases). Germline CDR1 SGHDT, CDR2 YYEEEE. Trimming took 7 bases from V and 11 from J, leaving 25 bases between them. This CDR3 has 15 residues. The CDR3 spells CASHQGSPLVAAIYF. The CDR3 nucleotides read TGTGCCAGCCACCAGGGGAGCCCCTTAGTTGCCGCCATATATTTT.

The rearrangement links TRBV13 to TRBJ1-1; D may be TRBD1 (5 bases). Germline V gene sequence: CDR1 PRHDT, CDR2 FYEKMQ (reference sequence). This CDR3 contains 14 residues. V gave up 1 base and J gave up 4 bases, with 10 bases separating them. CDR3 sequence (DNA): TGTGCCAGCAGCTTAGTGGGGGGTTCCACTGAAGCTTTCTTT. It specifies CASSLVGGSTEAFF.

V usage is TRBV27 and J usage is TRBJ2-3, with TRBD1 as a possible D gene (6 bases). Germline CDR1 reads MNHEY; CDR2 reads SMNVEV (reference sequence). This CDR3 is 13 amino acids long. V lost 3 bases and J lost 6, with 10 bases in between. The chain's CDR3 is CASSFQGTDTQYF. The CDR3 nucleotides read TGTGCCAGCAGTTTCCAGGGGACGGATACGCAGTATTTT.

This clone has only a few counts. This chain connects TRBV4-1 to TRBJ2-1; 7 bases are a match to TRBD2. This CDR3 is built from 12 residues. V trimming: 6 bases; J trimming: 6 bases; junction bases outside the gene matches: 2. Germline values: CDR1 MGHRA, CDR2 YSYEKL. CDR3: CASSPSGNEQFF. CDR3 DNA sequence: TGCGCCAGCAGTCCTAGCGGCAATGAGCAGTTCTTC.

This sequence joins TRBV7-9 and TRBJ1-1; possibly TRBD1 for D (5 bases). Trimming left V 4 bases short and J 3 bases short, with 12 bases between. The CDR3 spans 14 residues. Looked up from germline, CDR1 is SEHNR and CDR2 is FQNEAQ (reference sequence). This CDR3 is CASSSTALYTEAFF. The CDR3, as DNA: TGTGCCAGCAGCTCGACAGCGCTATACACTGAAGCTTTCTTT.